The present T cell receptor (beta chain) was sequenced within a study of cytomegalovirus exposure and HLA in healthy donors. Study summary: Prior work identified about 120 million unique TCR beta sequences in some 200 million T cells. Of about 390 genotyped donors, around 86% grouped in the Caucasian-associated ancestry cluster.

Worth noting for this clone: Its antigen is unidentified.

The CDR3 sequence is 15 residues long. V dropped 5 bases and J dropped 0; count of bases not matched to a gene: 6. CDR1 is MNHEY and CDR2 is SVGAGI in the germline V gene. Findings and limits, study-wide: 150 to 200 TCR beta chains were listed as cytomegalovirus-associated. In vitro, three CMV-associated chains proved specific for CMV antigens.

A multiplex PCR was run with 60 Vbeta primers and 13 Jbeta primers. The table came from immunoSEQ multiplex PCR; TCRdb's copy has only in-frame clones and leaves some out. The sample gives roughly 180,000 clones, 84% of which show up once; approximately 0.98% is in the top ten. This receptor was taken from a man younger than 45 in good health and CMV-seronegative. The gene calls are TRBV6-5 and TRBJ2-7; 8 bases map to TRBD2. The sequenced sample consisted of PBMCs. The CDR3 bases are TGTGCCAGCAGTCAGCTAGCGGGTAGCTCCTACGAGCAGTACTTC. Translation gives CASSQLAGSSYEQYF.